A single sample gave rise to the 3 T cell receptor beta chains below, sequenced in a study of blood T cell repertoires in COVID-19 (dated by TCRdb to the early 2020s). The library was built by means of the immunoSEQ multiplex PCR assay. In TCRdb, the immuneACCESS table is reduced to in-frame sequences with V and J assigned. These tables do not hold every clone; where another copy was compared, an unresolved V gene accounts for under half, and the others remain unexplained. In all, the sample holds some 290,000 clones, and about 85% of those were seen once. The top ten clones comprise roughly 2% of the sample. The specimen was peripheral blood. These receptors were obtained from a woman in her forties or fifties who had recovered from COVID-19.

This clone was observed a few times. This sequence joins TRBV5-5 and TRBJ2-3; D is unresolved. Germline loops: CDR1 SGHKS, CDR2 YYEKEE (reference sequence). Trimming took off 3 bases at V and 5 bases at J, with 13 bases between the two ends. This CDR3 region has 14 residues. The CDR3 sequence is CASSSLDVGDTQYF. For the CDR3, the DNA is TGTGCCAGCAGCTCCCTAGACGTCGGAGATACGCAGTATTTT. The full variable domain, in which reference TRBV5-5 and TRBJ2-3 provide the parts outside the CDR3, is DAGVTQSPTHLIKTRGQQVTLRCSPISGHKSVSWYQQVLGQGPQFIFQYYEKEERGRGNFPDRFSARQFPNYSSELNVNALLLGDSALYLCASSSLDVGDTQYFGPGTRLTVL.

The chain has TRBV27 and TRBJ1-2; 7 bases line up with TRBD1. CDR1 is MNHEY and CDR2 is SMNVEV in the germline V gene (reference sequence). With V trimmed by 8 bases and J by 4 bases, 13 bases remained unmatched. The CDR3 has 15 amino acids. CDR3 protein: CASARLTGTAYGYTF. As DNA, the CDR3 is TGTGCCAGCGCCCGCCTAACCGGGACAGCCTATGGCTACACCTTC.

V gene TRBV11-3 combines with J gene TRBJ2-7, with TRBD1 matching over 9 bases. V lost 5 bases and J lost 5; bases outside the gene matches: 7. This CDR3 region has 14 residues. CDR1 SGHNT and CDR2 YENEEA come from the germline V gene. The CDR3 reads CASSRGQGKDEQYF. CDR3 sequence (DNA): TGTGCCAGCAGCCGTGGACAGGGGAAAGACGAGCAGTACTTC.